Following are 15 T cell receptor beta chains from one sample sequenced in a study of blood T cell repertoires in COVID-19. Assay: immunoSEQ multiplex PCR; the TCRdb copy retains only in-frame clones and omits some. The repertoire holds more than 150,000 clones, with 75% to 90% as singletons. The sequenced sample was PBMCs or T cells enriched from blood (not recorded which). The receptors stem from a woman aged 25 to 39 who had recovered from COVID-19.

The rearrangement links TRBV25-1 to TRBJ2-7, with TRBD2 matching 9 bases. V lost 1 base and J lost 6; bases outside the gene matches: 4. This CDR3 has 14 amino acids. Looked up from germline, CDR1 is MGHDK and CDR2 is SYGVNS. The CDR3 reads CASSESTSGSEQYF. The CDR3, as DNA: TGTGCCAGCAGTGAATCGACTAGCGGTTCCGAGCAGTACTTC.

This clone was counted a single time. The CDR3, as DNA: TGTGCCTGGAGCAAGACTAGCGGGGGGTACAATGAGCAGTTCTTC. Its protein product is CAWSKTSGGYNEQFF. The genes are TRBV30 and TRBJ2-1, with 13 nucleotides matching TRBD2. This CDR3 has 15 residues. V shed 3 bases and J 4 bases; nucleotides not matched to a gene: 3. Germline V gene lookup returns CDR1 GTSNPN and CDR2 SVGIG (reference sequence).

This chain joins TRBV9 and TRBJ2-3; 8 positions agree with TRBD2. Per germline, CDR1 SGDLS and CDR2 YYNGEE. Germline trimming cut 0 bases from V and 5 bases from J; bases unmatched to any gene: 8. The CDR3 is made up of 16 amino acids. As DNA, the CDR3 is TGTGCCAGCAGCGTAGAGGCGGGAGGATATAAAGATACGCAGTATTTT. This codes for CASSVEAGGYKDTQYF.

The chain links TRBV19 to TRBJ2-5; TRBD1 might be the D (5 bases). The CDR3 is made up of 13 amino acids. V gave up 1 base and J gave up 5 bases, with 8 bases separating them. CDR1 is LNHDA and CDR2 is SQIVND in the germline V gene (reference sequence). CDR3 residues: CASSIGPGETQYF. As DNA, the CDR3 is TGTGCCAGTAGTATAGGTCCAGGGGAGACCCAGTACTTC.

Only one count was recorded for this clone. The chain links TRBV12-3 or TRBV12-4 to TRBJ1-1; maybe TRBD1 (5 bases). The CDR3 totals 13 residues. V lost 3 bases to trimming and J lost 3 bases, with 8 bases between them. The CDR3 here is CASSFGGYTEAFF. CDR3 in DNA: TGTGCCAGCAGTTTCGGGGGATACACTGAAGCTTTCTTT.

The V call is TRBV7-3, the J call TRBJ2-2, with no clear D. The CDR3 extends over 13 amino acids. Trimming stripped 4 bases from V and 2 bases from J, with 5 bases between. Germline values: CDR1 SGHTA, CDR2 FQGTGA. The CDR3 loop is CASSSSNTGELFF. As DNA, the CDR3 is TGTGCCAGCAGCTCAAGCAACACCGGGGAGCTGTTTTTT.

This chain joins TRBV29-1 and TRBJ2-1; possible D gene TRBD2, 5 bases. The germline gives CDR1 SQVTM, CDR2 ANQGSEA. The CDR3 contains 13 residues. V was clipped by 4 bases and J by 15 bases, with 22 bases between them. Written as DNA, the CDR3 is TGCAGCGTTGTCCAAGCGGCCACAGCCCCGCCGTTCTTC. It encodes CSVVQAATAPPFF.

This chain links TRBV9 with TRBJ2-5; D possibly corresponds to TRBD2 (5 bases). Germline loops: CDR1 SGDLS, CDR2 YYNGEE. Trimming removed 0 bases at V and 5 bases at J, with 17 bases between. The CDR3 is 16 residues long. The CDR3 coding sequence is TGTGCCAGCAGCGTAGATAGAGACTTCGGCGGGGAGACCCAGTACTTC. As protein: CASSVDRDFGGETQYF. The complete variable domain, with remaining parts taken from reference TRBV9 and TRBJ2-5, reads DSGVTQTPKHLITATGQRVTLRCSPRSGDLSVYWYQQSLDQGLQFLIQYYNGEERAKGNILERFSAQQFPDLHSELNLSSLELGDSALYFCASSVDRDFGGETQYFGPGTRLLVL.

V is TRBV19 and J is TRBJ2-7, with 7 bases fitting TRBD1. The J segment lost 6 bases and the V segment lost 5 bases, leaving 10 bases of the junction unmatched. This CDR3 has 14 amino acids. Per the germline V gene, CDR1 is LNHDA and CDR2 is SQIVND (reference sequence). The CDR3 sequence: CASSPRTGVPEQYF. Here the CDR3 DNA reads TGTGCCAGTAGTCCGCGCACAGGGGTCCCCGAGCAGTACTTC.

CDR3 sequence reads: CASKRADSGNTIYF. The CDR3 DNA sequence: TGTGCCAGTAAGAGGGCAGACTCTGGAAACACCATATATTTT. The V call is TRBV19, the J call TRBJ1-3, with D hard to call. The germline V gene encodes CDR1 LNHDA and CDR2 SQIVND (reference sequence). This CDR3 has 14 residues. V was clipped by 7 bases and J by 0 bases, with 10 bases between them. Based on the CDR3 plus reference TRBV19 and TRBJ1-3, the full variable domain is DGGITQSPKYLFRKEGQNVTLSCEQNLNHDAMYWYRQDPGQGLRLIYYSQIVNDFQKGDIAEGYSVSREKKESFPLTVTSAQKNPTAFYLCASKRADSGNTIYFGEGSWLTVV.

This clone was counted a single time. The chain joins TRBV6-5 to TRBJ2-5; possible D gene TRBD2, 6 bases. V shed 8 bases and J shed 4 bases, with 14 bases lying between them. Germline V gene sequence: CDR1 MNHEY, CDR2 SVGAGI. This CDR3 contains 13 residues. The CDR3 DNA follows: TGTGCCAGCCTCAGGCGGGGAACAGAGACCCAGTACTTC. This codes for CASLRRGTETQYF.

This clone was seen more than once but under ten times. This chain connects TRBV11-2 to TRBJ1-3; maybe TRBD1 (6 bases). CDR1 and CDR2 from the germline V gene are SGHAT and FQNNGV. CDR3 length: 14 amino acids. Trimming took off 5 bases at V and 2 bases at J, with 10 bases between the two ends. The CDR3 region is CASSPRQAGNTIYF. Written as DNA, the CDR3 is TGTGCCAGCAGCCCCCGACAGGCTGGAAACACCATATATTTT.

The V call is TRBV2, the J call TRBJ2-1; 7 nucleotides agree with TRBD2. Germline V gene data show CDR1 as SNHLY and CDR2 as FYNNEI. CDR3 length equals 18 residues. V lost 7 bases and J lost 0; bases outside the gene matches: 15. Here the CDR3 reads CASKETRSGGDSYNEQFF. CDR3 DNA: TGTGCCAGCAAGGAGACACGGTCTGGGGGGGACTCCTACAATGAGCAGTTCTTC.

This rearrangement joins TRBV30 to TRBJ1-2; no firm D call. V was shortened by 0 bases and J by 7 bases, with 12 bases between the two germline ends. Germline CDR1 GTSNPN, CDR2 SVGIG (reference sequence). The CDR3 contains 13 residues. DNA for the CDR3: TGTGCCTGGAGTGTAAGGCAGGATAGTGGCTACACCTTC. This codes for CAWSVRQDSGYTF.

This clone came up a few times. V gene TRBV4-3 combines with J gene TRBJ1-5, with D hard to call. Trimming took 0 bases from V and 7 from J, leaving 13 bases between them. The length of the CDR3 is 15 residues. Germline CDR1 reads LGHNA; CDR2 reads YSLEER. CDR3 nucleotide sequence: TGCGCCAGCAGCCAAGATCGGGAGGGCGGACAGCCCCAGCATTTT. Its protein is CASSQDREGGQPQHF.